The 16 T cell receptor beta chains in this list originate from one sample, sequenced in a study of T cell responses to AZD1222 COVID-19 vaccine. This table comes from immunoSEQ multiplex PCR, and its TCRdb copy is limited to in-frame clones, with some not included. The sample carries roughly 150,000 clones, about 93% recorded once. The starting material was peripheral blood, obtained 28 days after the second AZD1222 dose. The receptor source for this set is an adult who received the AZD1222 COVID-19 vaccine.

This clone has only a few counts. The V gene is TRBV6-2 or TRBV6-3, the J gene TRBJ2-7, with TRBD1 matching over 9 bases. Germline CDR1 MNHEY, CDR2 SVGEGT. This CDR3 has 13 amino acids. Trimming cost V 0 bases and J 6 bases; bases outside gene matches: 0. The CDR3: CASSYSDRGEQYF. The CDR3 DNA reads TGTGCCAGCAGTTACTCGGACAGGGGCGAGCAGTACTTC.

The chain is built from TRBV7-3 and TRBJ2-7; D possibly corresponds to TRBD2 (5 bases). This CDR3 spans 15 amino acids. Trimming removed 5 bases at V and 3 bases at J, with 17 bases between. Germline loops: CDR1 SGHTA, CDR2 FQGTGA. The CDR3 is CASSPTLCGFYEQYF. In DNA form, the CDR3 reads TGTGCCAGCAGCCCTACACTCTGCGGGTTCTACGAGCAGTACTTC.

The chain links TRBV28 to TRBJ1-4; TRBD1 agrees at 7 bases. The V segment lost 3 bases and the J segment 5 bases; nucleotides outside the gene matches: 3. Germline V CDR1 and CDR2: MDHEN, SYDVKM. The CDR3 extends over 14 amino acids. CDR3 region: CASSFRDRNEKLFF. The CDR3 DNA sequence: TGTGCCAGCAGTTTCCGGGACAGAAATGAAAAACTGTTTTTT.

The V gene is TRBV12-5, the J gene TRBJ2-4; TRBD2 matches at 13 bases. Looked up from germline, CDR1 is LGHNT and CDR2 is FRNRAP. CDR3 length: 18 residues. With V trimmed by 0 bases and J by 4 bases, 6 bases remained unmatched. The CDR3 sequence: CASGLVLAGGPGKNIQYF. Written as DNA, the CDR3 is TGTGCTAGTGGTTTGGTACTAGCGGGGGGGCCGGGGAAAAACATTCAGTACTTC.

The rearrangement links TRBV4-1 to TRBJ1-2, with no clear D. Trimming removed 5 bases at V and 0 bases at J, with 16 bases between. The germline CDR1 and CDR2 sequences are MGHRA and YSYEKL. This CDR3 has 16 amino acids. CDR3 protein: CASSKQSTVTNYGYTF. The CDR3 DNA sequence: TGCGCCAGCAGCAAACAAAGCACAGTTACTAACTATGGCTACACCTTC.

This chain uses TRBV7-9 with TRBJ1-2, with TRBD1 matching 9 bases. Germline V gene lookup returns CDR1 SEHNR and CDR2 FQNEAQ (reference sequence). The CDR3 is made up of 15 amino acids. Trimming removed 5 bases from V and 3 bases from J; junction bases left unmatched: 7. The CDR3 DNA is TGTGCCAGCAGCGGCGGACAGGGGATAGACTATGGCTACACCTTC. Translating it yields CASSGGQGIDYGYTF.

The V call is TRBV7-9, the J call TRBJ2-6; D is unresolved. This CDR3 has 14 residues. Germline V lookup: CDR1 SEHNR, CDR2 FQNEAQ (reference sequence). V was trimmed by 2 bases and J by 4 bases, leaving 6 bases between them. CDR3 amino acids: CASSLSAGANVLTF. CDR3 DNA sequence: TGTGCCAGCAGCTTATCAGCCGGGGCCAACGTCCTGACTTTC.

The V call is TRBV14, the J call TRBJ1-1; TRBD1 is a possible D gene (6 bases). V lost 3 bases and J lost 8, with 13 bases in between. This CDR3 comprises 13 residues. The V gene's germline CDR1 is SGHDN and CDR2 FVKESK. CDR3 DNA: TGTGCCAGCAGCCACCTCTGGACAGAGGAAGCTTTCTTT. It encodes CASSHLWTEEAFF.

This clone was seen once. The V gene is TRBV30, the J gene TRBJ1-1; a possible D gene is TRBD1 (6 bases). The CDR3 loop spans 13 amino acids. The germline V gene encodes CDR1 GTSNPN and CDR2 SVGIG (reference sequence). V dropped 2 bases and J dropped 4 bases, with 11 bases sitting between them. CDR3: CAWSYGGATEAFF. CDR3 nucleotide sequence: TGTGCCTGGAGTTACGGGGGGGCCACTGAAGCTTTCTTT.

The chain carries TRBV5-1 and TRBJ2-3, with D uncertain. Per the germline V gene, CDR1 is SGHRS and CDR2 is YFSETQ. CDR3 length equals 15 residues. Trimming removed 2 bases from V and 2 bases from J, with 12 bases in between. CDR3 in DNA: TGCGCCAGCAGCTTCGCCGGTGACCTCACAGATACGCAGTATTTT. Residues: CASSFAGDLTDTQYF.

The gene calls are TRBV18 and TRBJ2-7, with a weak D call TRBD1 (5 bases). This CDR3 comprises 11 residues. Germline V gives CDR1 KGHSH, CDR2 LQKENI. The V end lost 3 bases, the J end lost 7 bases, and 7 bases lay between the germline ends. The CDR3 DNA reads TGTGCCAGCTCACCGAAGGGGGAGCAGTACTTC. This sequence encodes CASSPKGEQYF.

The chain is built from TRBV7-9 and TRBJ1-1, with D hard to call. V was trimmed by 7 bases and J by 1 base, leaving 13 bases between them. Per germline, CDR1 SEHNR and CDR2 FQNEAQ (reference sequence). There are 14 residues in the CDR3. In DNA form, the CDR3 reads TGTGCCAGCATCGATATACAGAGGAACACTGAAGCTTTCTTT. It translates to CASIDIQRNTEAFF.

The CDR3 protein is CASSSTGVPEAFF. The DNA for the CDR3 is TGTGCCAGCAGCTCGACAGGGGTACCTGAAGCTTTCTTT. J is TRBJ1-1 and V is TRBV7-2, with 8 bases fitting TRBD1. CDR1 and CDR2 from the germline V gene are SGHTA and FQGNSA. V lost 4 bases and J lost 6; bases outside the gene matches: 4. The length of the CDR3 is 13 residues. The full variable domain, completed using reference TRBV7-2 and TRBJ1-1, is GAGVSQSPSNKVTEKGKDVELRCDPISGHTALYWYRQSLGQGLEFLIYFQGNSAPDKSGLPSDRFSAERTGGSVSTLTIQRTQQEDSAVYLCASSSTGVPEAFFGQGTRLTVV.

The chain carries TRBV7-9 and TRBJ1-2; 8 bases map to TRBD1. V trimming: 4 bases; J trimming: 4 bases; junction bases outside the gene matches: 5. The germline gives CDR1 SEHNR, CDR2 FQNEAQ (reference sequence). The CDR3 consists of 14 residues. This CDR3 is CASSSRDRTYGYTF. CDR3 bases: TGTGCCAGCAGCTCAAGGGACAGGACCTATGGCTACACCTTC.

This clone was picked up one time. The V call is TRBV3-1 (or the pseudogene TRBV3-2), the J call TRBJ1-6; D not certain. Trimming shortened V by 1 base and J by 8 bases, and 15 bases separated the two germline ends. Germline V CDR1 and CDR2: LGHDT, YNNKEL (reference sequence). This CDR3 spans 16 amino acids. The CDR3 DNA reads as TGTGCCAGCAGCCAAGTAGGTCTGGGTCTAGATTCACCCCTCCACTTT. The encoded protein is CASSQVGLGLDSPLHF.

This clone was seen a few times. The chain is built from TRBV5-4 and TRBJ1-4; 10 bases map to TRBD1. With 4 bases clipped from V and 5 bases from J, the junction kept 2 bases outside the gene matches. CDR3 length equals 14 residues. Germline lookup yields CDR1 SGHNT and CDR2 YYREEE (reference sequence). CDR3 nucleotides: TGTGCCAGCAGCCGGGACAGGGGAAATGAAAAACTGTTTTTT. This gives the protein CASSRDRGNEKLFF.